Listed below are T cell receptor beta chains from one sample, sequenced in a study of T cell repertoires in cytomegalovirus infection. TCRdb called the reads again in MiXCR, with one record for every CDR3 protein. The data hold about 530,000 distinct CDR3 sequences, with approximately 26% observed a single time. Sequencing was performed on PBMCs. These receptors all stem from a human donor in good health (CMV status not recorded). Some clones in this sample may be carry-over from other donors' samples. The CDR3 runs from the conserved cysteine through the conserved F or W. The order of the fields is J gene, clone size, V gene, CDR3 length, D gene, CDR3 protein, CDR3 DNA. The D gene is left open where the match is weak. The size field is filled for only some rows; it gives once, few, many or a size class.

>TRBJ2-3|few|TRBV15|15|.
CATSGFLGSTDTQYF
TGTGCCACCAGCGGCTTTTTAGGAAGCACAGATACGCAGTATTTT
>TRBJ2-3|few|TRBV4-3|18|TRBD2
CASSPQGASGSFTDTQYF
TGCGCCAGCAGCCCCCAAGGGGCTAGCGGGAGTTTCACAGATACGCAGTATTTT
>TRBJ2-1|few|TRBV7-9|16|TRBD2
CASSLRAGVSYNEQFF
TGTGCCAGCAGCTTAAGGGCGGGAGTCTCCTACAATGAGCAGTTCTTC
>TRBJ1-2|.|TRBV12-3/TRBV12-4|14|TRBD1
CASTPPGQGPGYTF
TGTGCCAGCACCCCCCCGGGACAGGGGCCTGGCTACACCTTC
>TRBJ1-2|few|TRBV11-2|14|TRBD1
CASSPIRGFDGYTF
TGTGCCAGCAGCCCAATCAGGGGGTTTGATGGCTACACCTTC
>TRBJ1-5|.|TRBV4-1|15|.
CASSQDRGTNQPQHF
TGCGCCAGCAGCCAAGATCGGGGGACCAATCAGCCCCAGCATTTT
>TRBJ2-3|many|TRBV7-2|15|TRBD2
CASSKSGRAPDTQYF
TGTGCCAGCAGTAAAAGCGGGAGGGCCCCAGATACGCAGTATTTT
>TRBJ2-1|few|TRBV10-3|13|TRBD2
CATLAGGPNEQFF
TGTGCCACCCTAGCGGGAGGGCCGAATGAGCAGTTCTTC
>TRBJ2-7|few|TRBV20-1|14|.
CSARDLASSYEQYF
TGCAGTGCTAGAGATCTGGCTAGTTCTTACGAGCAGTACTTC
>TRBJ1-1|.|TRBV6-1|14|TRBD1
CASIPDRESTEAFF
TGTGCCAGCATACCGGACAGGGAGAGCACTGAAGCTTTCTTT
>TRBJ2-4|.|TRBV5-4|14|.
CASTNIAGENIQYF
TGTGCCAGCACCAATATAGCAGGGGAAAACATTCAGTACTTC
>TRBJ1-3|few|TRBV6-1|14|.
CASSMSSSGNTIYF
TGTGCCAGCAGCATGAGTTCCTCTGGAAACACCATATATTTT
>TRBJ2-1|few|TRBV19|16|.
CASSILSGGAYNEQFF
TGTGCCAGTAGTATACTCTCCGGGGGAGCCTACAATGAGCAGTTCTTC
>TRBJ1-1|few|TRBV30|14|.
CAWSEFEGNTEAFF
TGTGCCTGGAGTGAGTTCGAGGGGAACACTGAAGCTTTCTTT
>TRBJ1-4|.|TRBV23-1|14|.
CASMGASTNEKLFF
TGCGCCAGCATGGGGGCATCCACTAATGAAAAACTGTTTTTT
>TRBJ1-6|.|TRBV18|16|.
CASSAQTARDGAALHF
TGTGCCAGCTCAGCGCAGACGGCGCGAGACGGAGCGGCCCTCCACTTT
>TRBJ2-1|few|TRBV5-5|12|TRBD2
CASSQLAGGHFF
TGTGCCAGCAGCCAGTTAGCGGGAGGCCACTTCTTC